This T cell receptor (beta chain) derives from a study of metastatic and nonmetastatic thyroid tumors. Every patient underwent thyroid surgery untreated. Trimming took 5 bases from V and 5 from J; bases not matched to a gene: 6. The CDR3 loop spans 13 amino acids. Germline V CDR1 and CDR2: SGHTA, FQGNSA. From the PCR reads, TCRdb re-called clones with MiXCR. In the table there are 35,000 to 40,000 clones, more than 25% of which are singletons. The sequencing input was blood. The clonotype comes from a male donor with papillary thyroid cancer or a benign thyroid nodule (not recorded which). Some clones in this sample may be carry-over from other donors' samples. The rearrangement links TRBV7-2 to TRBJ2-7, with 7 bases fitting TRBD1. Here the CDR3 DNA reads TGTGCCAGCAGCGTCACAGGGGAAGACGAGCAGTACTTC. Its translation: CASSVTGEDEQYF.